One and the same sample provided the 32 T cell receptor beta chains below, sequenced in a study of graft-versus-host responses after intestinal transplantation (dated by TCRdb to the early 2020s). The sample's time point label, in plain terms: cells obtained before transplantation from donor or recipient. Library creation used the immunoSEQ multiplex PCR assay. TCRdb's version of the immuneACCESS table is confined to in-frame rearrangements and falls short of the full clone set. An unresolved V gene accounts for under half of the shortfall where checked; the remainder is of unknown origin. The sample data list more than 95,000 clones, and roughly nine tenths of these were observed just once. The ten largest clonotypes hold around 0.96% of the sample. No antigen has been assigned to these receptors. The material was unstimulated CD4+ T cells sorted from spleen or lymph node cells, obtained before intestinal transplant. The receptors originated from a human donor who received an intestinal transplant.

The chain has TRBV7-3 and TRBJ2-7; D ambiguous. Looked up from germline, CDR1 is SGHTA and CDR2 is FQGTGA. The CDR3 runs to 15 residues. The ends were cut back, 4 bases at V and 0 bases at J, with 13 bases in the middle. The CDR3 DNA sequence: TGTGCCAGCAGCTCATGGACCGCGAGCTCCTACGAGCAGTACTTC. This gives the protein CASSSWTASSYEQYF.

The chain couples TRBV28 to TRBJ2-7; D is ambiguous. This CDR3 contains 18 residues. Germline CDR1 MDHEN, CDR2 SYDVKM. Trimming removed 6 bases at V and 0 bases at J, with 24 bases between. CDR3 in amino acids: CASSQPLGAKRSSYEQYF. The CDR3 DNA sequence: TGTGCCAGCAGCCAACCCCTTGGAGCGAAAAGAAGCTCCTACGAGCAGTACTTC.

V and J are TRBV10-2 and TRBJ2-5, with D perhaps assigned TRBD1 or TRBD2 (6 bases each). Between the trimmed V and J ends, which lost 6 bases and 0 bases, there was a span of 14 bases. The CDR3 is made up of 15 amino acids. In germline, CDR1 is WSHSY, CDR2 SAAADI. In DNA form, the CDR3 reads TGCGCCAGCAGAAATCCAGGGGACTACCAAGAGACCCAGTACTTC. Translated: CASRNPGDYQETQYF.

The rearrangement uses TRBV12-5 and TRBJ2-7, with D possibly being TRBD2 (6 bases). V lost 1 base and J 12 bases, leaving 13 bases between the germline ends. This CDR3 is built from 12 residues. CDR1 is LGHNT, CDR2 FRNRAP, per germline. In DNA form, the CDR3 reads TGTGCTAGTGGTTTGGGCACGGGGACTCGGTACTTC. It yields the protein CASGLGTGTRYF. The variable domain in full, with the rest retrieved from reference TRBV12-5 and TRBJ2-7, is DARVTQTPRHKVTEMGQEVTMRCQPILGHNTVFWYRQTMMQGLELLAYFRNRAPLDDSGMPKDRFSAEMPDATLATLKIQPSEPRDSAVYFCASGLGTGTRYFGPGTRLTVT.

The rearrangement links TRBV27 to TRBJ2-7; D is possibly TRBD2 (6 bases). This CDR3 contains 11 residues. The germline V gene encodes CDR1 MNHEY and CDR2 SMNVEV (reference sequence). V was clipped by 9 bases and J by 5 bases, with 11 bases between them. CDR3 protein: CASRREDEQYF. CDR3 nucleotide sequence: TGTGCCAGTAGGCGGGAAGACGAGCAGTACTTC.

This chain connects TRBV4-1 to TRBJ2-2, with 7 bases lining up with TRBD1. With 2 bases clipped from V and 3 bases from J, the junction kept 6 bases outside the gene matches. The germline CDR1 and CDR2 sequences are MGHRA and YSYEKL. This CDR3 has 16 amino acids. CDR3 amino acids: CASSQPGTADTGELFF. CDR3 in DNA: TGCGCCAGCAGCCAACCGGGGACAGCCGACACCGGGGAGCTGTTTTTT.

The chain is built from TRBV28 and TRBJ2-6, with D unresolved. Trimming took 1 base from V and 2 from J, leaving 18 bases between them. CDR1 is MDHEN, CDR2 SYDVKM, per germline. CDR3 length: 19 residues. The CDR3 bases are TGTGCCAGCAGTTTATTTCGTGCGGCGTCGAGTGCTGGGGCCAACGTCCTGACTTTC. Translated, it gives CASSLFRAASSAGANVLTF.

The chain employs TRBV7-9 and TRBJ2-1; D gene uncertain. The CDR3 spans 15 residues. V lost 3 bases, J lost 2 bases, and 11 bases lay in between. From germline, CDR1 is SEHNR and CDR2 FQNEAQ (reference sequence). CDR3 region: CASSFTDPTYNEQFF. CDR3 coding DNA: TGTGCCAGCAGCTTTACAGATCCCACCTACAATGAGCAGTTCTTC.

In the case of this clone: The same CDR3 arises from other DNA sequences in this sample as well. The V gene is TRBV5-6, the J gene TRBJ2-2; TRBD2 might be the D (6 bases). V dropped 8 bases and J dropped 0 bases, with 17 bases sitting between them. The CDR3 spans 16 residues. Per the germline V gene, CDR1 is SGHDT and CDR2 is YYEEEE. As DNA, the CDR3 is TGTGCCAGTACCCCAGACGGGGGTACGAACACCGGGGAGCTGTTTTTT. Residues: CASTPDGGTNTGELFF.

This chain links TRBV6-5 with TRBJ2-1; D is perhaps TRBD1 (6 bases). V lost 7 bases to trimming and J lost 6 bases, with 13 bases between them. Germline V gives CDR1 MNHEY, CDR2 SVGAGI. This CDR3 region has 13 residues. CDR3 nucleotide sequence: TGTGCCAGCAAGGGTGGGGGCGTCAATGAGCAGTTCTTC. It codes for CASKGGGVNEQFF.

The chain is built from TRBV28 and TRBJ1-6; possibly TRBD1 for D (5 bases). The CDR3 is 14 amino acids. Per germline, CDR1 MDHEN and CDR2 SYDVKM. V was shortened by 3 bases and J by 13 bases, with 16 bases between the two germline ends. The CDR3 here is CASSLGVLRAPLHF. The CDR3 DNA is TGTGCCAGCAGTTTGGGGGTCCTCCGAGCGCCCCTCCACTTT.

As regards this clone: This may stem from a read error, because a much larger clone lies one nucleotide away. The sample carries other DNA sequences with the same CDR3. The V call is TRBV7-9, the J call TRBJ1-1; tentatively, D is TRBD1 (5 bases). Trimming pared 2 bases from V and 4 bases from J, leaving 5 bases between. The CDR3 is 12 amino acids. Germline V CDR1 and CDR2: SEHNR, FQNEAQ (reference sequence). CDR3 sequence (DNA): TGTGCCAGCAGCTTAAGGGGCACTGAAGCTTTCTTT. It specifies CASSLRGTEAFF.

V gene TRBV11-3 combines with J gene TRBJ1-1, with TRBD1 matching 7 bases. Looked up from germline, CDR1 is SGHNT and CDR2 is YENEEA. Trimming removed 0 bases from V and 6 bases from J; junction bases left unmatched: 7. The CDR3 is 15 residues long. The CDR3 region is CASSLEGGSAAEAFF. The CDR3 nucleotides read TGTGCCAGCAGCTTAGAAGGGGGCTCTGCAGCTGAAGCTTTCTTT.

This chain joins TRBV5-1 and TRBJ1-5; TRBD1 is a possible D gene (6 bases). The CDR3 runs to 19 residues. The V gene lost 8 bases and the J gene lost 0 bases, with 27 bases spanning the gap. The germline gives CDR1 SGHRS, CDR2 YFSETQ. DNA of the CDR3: TGCGCCAGTGACAGGTGGGGGGTAGAGTCTTTATTTAGCAATCAGCCCCAGCATTTT. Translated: CASDRWGVESLFSNQPQHF. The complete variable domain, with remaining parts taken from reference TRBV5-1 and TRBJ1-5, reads KAGVTQTPRYLIKTRGQQVTLSCSPISGHRSVSWYQQTPGQGLQFLFEYFSETQRNKGNFPGRFSGRQFSNSRSEMNVSTLELGDSALYLCASDRWGVESLFSNQPQHFGDGTRLSIL.

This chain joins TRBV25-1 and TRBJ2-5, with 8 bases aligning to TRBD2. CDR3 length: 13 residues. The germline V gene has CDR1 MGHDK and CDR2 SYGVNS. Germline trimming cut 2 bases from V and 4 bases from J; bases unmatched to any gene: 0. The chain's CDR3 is CASSELAGETQYF. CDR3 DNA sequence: TGTGCCAGCAGTGAACTAGCGGGAGAGACCCAGTACTTC.

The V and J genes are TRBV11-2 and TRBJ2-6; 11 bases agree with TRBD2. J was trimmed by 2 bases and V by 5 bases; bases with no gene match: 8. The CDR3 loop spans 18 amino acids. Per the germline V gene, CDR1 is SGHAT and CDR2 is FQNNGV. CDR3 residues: CASSPRLAGGAGANVLTF. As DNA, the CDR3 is TGTGCCAGCAGCCCGCGGCTAGCGGGGGGAGCTGGGGCCAACGTCCTGACTTTC.

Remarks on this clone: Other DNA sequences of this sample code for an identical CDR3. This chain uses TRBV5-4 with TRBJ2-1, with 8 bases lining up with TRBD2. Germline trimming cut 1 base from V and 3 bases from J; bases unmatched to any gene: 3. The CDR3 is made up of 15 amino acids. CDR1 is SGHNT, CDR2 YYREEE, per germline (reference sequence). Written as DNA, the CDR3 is TGTGCCAGCAGCTTGTACAGCGGGAGCTACAATGAGCAGTTCTTC. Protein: CASSLYSGSYNEQFF.

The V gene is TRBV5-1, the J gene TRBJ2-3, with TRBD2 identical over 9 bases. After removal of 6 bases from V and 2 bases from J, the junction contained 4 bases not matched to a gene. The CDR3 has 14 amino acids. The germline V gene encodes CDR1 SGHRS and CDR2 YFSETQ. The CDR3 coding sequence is TGCGCCAGCAATAGCGGGGGCCCCACAGATACGCAGTATTTT. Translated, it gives CASNSGGPTDTQYF.

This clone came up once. In DNA, the CDR3 is TGTGCCAGCAGTCTCCGAGGGGGTGAAGCTTTCTTT. Its protein product is CASSLRGGEAFF. The chain couples TRBV6-5 to TRBJ1-1; weak D call: TRBD1 (6 bases). Per germline, CDR1 MNHEY and CDR2 SVGAGI. V was trimmed by 5 bases and J by 7 bases, leaving 11 bases between them. CDR3 length: 12 residues.

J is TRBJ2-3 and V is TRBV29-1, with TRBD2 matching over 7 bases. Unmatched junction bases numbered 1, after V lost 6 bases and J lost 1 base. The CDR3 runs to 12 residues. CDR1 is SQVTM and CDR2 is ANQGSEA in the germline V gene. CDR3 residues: CSVRGGTDTQYF. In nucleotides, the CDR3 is TGCAGCGTACGGGGGGGCACAGATACGCAGTATTTT.

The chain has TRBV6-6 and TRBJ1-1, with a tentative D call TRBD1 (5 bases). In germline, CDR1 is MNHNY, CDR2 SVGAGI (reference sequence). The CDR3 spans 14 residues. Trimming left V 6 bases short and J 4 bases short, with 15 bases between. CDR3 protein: CASRPSGGSTEAFF. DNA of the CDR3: TGTGCCAGCAGACCAAGCGGGGGTAGCACTGAAGCTTTCTTT.

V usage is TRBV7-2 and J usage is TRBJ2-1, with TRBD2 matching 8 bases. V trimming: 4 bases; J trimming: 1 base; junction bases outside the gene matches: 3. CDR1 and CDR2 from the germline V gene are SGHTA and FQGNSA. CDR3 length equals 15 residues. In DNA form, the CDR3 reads TGTGCCAGCAGCTCCCAGCGGGGGTCCTACAATGAGCAGTTCTTC. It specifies CASSSQRGSYNEQFF.

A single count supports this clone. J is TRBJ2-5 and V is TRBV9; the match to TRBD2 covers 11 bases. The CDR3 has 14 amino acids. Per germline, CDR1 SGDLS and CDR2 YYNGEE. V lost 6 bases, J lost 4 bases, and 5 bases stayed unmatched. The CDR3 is CASTGTSGGETQYF. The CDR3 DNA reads TGTGCCAGCACCGGGACTAGCGGAGGAGAGACCCAGTACTTC.

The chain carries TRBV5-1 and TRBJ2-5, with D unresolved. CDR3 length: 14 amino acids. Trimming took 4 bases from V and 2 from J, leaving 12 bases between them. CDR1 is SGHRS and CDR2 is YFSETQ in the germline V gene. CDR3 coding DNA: TGCGCCAGCAGCCTTCAAGGTGTACAAGAGACCCAGTACTTC. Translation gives CASSLQGVQETQYF.

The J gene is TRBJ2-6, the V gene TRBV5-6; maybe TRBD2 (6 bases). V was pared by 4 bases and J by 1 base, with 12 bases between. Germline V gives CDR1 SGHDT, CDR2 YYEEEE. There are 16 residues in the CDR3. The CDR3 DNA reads TGTGCCAGCAGCCTCTTTGGGGGGTCTGGGGCCAACGTCCTGACTTTC. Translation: CASSLFGGSGANVLTF.

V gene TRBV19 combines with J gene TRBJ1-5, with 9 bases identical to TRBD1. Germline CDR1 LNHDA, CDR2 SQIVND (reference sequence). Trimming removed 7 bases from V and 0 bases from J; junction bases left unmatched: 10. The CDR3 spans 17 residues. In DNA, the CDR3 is TGTGCCAGTACGTGGGACAGGGTGGCTAATAGCAATCAGCCCCAGCATTTT. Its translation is CASTWDRVANSNQPQHF.

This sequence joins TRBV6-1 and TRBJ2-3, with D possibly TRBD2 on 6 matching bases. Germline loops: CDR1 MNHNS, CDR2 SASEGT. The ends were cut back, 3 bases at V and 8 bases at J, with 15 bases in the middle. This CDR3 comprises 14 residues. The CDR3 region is CASSEGGSRVTQYF. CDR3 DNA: TGTGCCAGCAGTGAGGGGGGAAGTAGGGTTACGCAGTATTTT.

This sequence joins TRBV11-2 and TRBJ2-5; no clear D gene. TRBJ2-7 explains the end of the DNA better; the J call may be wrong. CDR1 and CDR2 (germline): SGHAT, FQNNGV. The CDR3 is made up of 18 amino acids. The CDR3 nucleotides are TGTGCCAGCAGCTTAGAGGAACTTTGGCGGCGACCCTCCTACGAGCAGTACTTC. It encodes CASSLEELWRRPSYEQYF.

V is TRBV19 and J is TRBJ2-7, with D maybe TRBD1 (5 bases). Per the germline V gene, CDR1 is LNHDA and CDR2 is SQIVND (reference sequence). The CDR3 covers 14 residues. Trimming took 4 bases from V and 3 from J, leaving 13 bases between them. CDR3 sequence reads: CASSTQSDSYEQYF. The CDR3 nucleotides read TGTGCCAGTAGTACCCAATCCGACAGCTACGAGCAGTACTTC.

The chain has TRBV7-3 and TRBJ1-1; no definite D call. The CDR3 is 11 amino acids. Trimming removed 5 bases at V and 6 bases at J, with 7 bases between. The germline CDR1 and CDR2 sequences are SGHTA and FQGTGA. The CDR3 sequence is CASSHLSEAFF. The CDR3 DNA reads TGTGCCAGCAGCCATCTTTCTGAAGCTTTCTTT.

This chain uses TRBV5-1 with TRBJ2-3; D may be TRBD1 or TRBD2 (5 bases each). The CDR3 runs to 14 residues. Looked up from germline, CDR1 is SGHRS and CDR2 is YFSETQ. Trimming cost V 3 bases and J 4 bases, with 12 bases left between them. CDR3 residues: CASSSAGRPDTQYF. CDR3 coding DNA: TGCGCCAGCAGCTCTGCAGGGAGACCAGATACGCAGTATTTT.

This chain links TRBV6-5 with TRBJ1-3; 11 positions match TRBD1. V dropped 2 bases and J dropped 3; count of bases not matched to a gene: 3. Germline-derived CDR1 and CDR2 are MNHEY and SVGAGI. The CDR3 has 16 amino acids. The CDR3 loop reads CASSYPDRGLGNTIYF. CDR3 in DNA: TGTGCCAGCAGTTACCCGGACAGGGGGCTTGGAAACACCATATATTTT.